These T cell receptor beta chains were read from a single sample in a study of CD8 T cells in Susac syndrome. TCRdb re-derived calls from the immunoSEQ multiplex PCR reads in MiXCR, one entry per CDR3 protein. The profile shows 77,000 or so distinct CDR3 sequences, approximately 94% of them singletons. The sample taken for sequencing was CD4+ T cells from PBMCs. The receptors here all came from a human donor with Susac syndrome. The CDR3 runs from the conserved cysteine through the conserved F or W. The D gene is left open where the match is weak. Some rows mark clone size as missing; the rest say once, few, many or name a class of expanded clone.

abundance,v_gene,d_gene,j_gene,CDR3aa,CDR3nt
-,TRBV20-1,TRBD1,TRBJ2-5,CSARVPPGTGGQETQYF,TGCAGTGCTAGAGTACCTCCCGGGACAGGGGGCCAAGAGACCCAGTACTTC
-,TRBV5-1,-,TRBJ2-1,CASSAPENEQFF,TGCGCCAGCAGCGCTCCGGAAAATGAGCAGTTCTTC
-,TRBV27,TRBD1,TRBJ2-2,CASSLVQGVAGELFF,TGTGCCAGCAGTTTAGTTCAGGGGGTTGCCGGGGAGCTGTTTTTT
-,TRBV5-1,-,TRBJ2-1,CASSQGGNNEQFF,TGCGCCAGCAGTCAGGGGGGAAATAATGAGCAGTTCTTC
-,TRBV6-1,-,TRBJ1-6,CASAGVWNSPLHF,TGTGCCAGTGCAGGGGTCTGGAATTCACCCCTCCACTTT
-,TRBV7-2,-,TRBJ1-5,CASSLVWTDPSAQHF,TGTGCCAGCAGCTTAGTGTGGACAGATCCTTCGGCCCAGCATTTT
-,TRBV20-1,TRBD1,TRBJ2-1,CSARKGAYEQFF,TGCAGTGCTCGGAAGGGGGCCTATGAGCAGTTCTTC
-,TRBV7-2,TRBD1,TRBJ2-7,CASSLRGQFPYEQYF,TGTGCCAGCAGCTTACGGGGACAGTTTCCCTACGAGCAGTACTTC
-,TRBV20-1,TRBD2,TRBJ2-3,CSARGGGNTDTQYF,TGCAGTGCTAGAGGCGGGGGGAACACAGATACGCAGTATTTT
-,TRBV10-3,-,TRBJ2-7,CAITETPYEQYF,TGTGCCATCACGGAGACACCCTACGAGCAGTACTTC
few,TRBV11-2,TRBD1,TRBJ2-5,CASSLLQGAKTQYF,TGTGCCAGCAGCTTGCTACAGGGGGCCAAGACCCAGTACTTC
-,TRBV28,-,TRBJ2-7,CASNLPGQTIYEQYF,TGTGCCAGCAATCTCCCGGGACAAACAATCTACGAGCAGTACTTC
-,TRBV7-9,-,TRBJ1-5,CASSLELRQPQHF,TGTGCCAGCAGCTTAGAACTTCGGCAGCCCCAGCATTTT
-,TRBV29-1,TRBD1,TRBJ2-1,CSVEGQGAGEQFF,TGCAGCGTTGAAGGGCAGGGGGCAGGTGAGCAGTTCTTC
few,TRBV11-1,TRBD2,TRBJ2-1,CASSPRLAGGRNEQFF,TGTGCCAGCAGCCCAAGGCTGGCGGGGGGGCGTAATGAGCAGTTCTTC
once,TRBV11-2,TRBD2,TRBJ2-7,CASSTAGGSYEQYF,TGTGCCAGCAGTACAGCGGGAGGGTCCTACGAGCAGTACTTC
-,TRBV25-1,-,TRBJ2-4,CASSGVGNNIQYF,TGTGCCAGCAGTGGGGTTGGTAATAACATTCAGTACTTC
-,TRBV5-6,-,TRBJ2-7,CASSLDGLPPEQYF,TGTGCCAGCAGCTTGGACGGCCTACCTCCCGAGCAGTACTTC
once,TRBV12-3/TRBV12-4,-,TRBJ2-1,CASSLHRDNEQFF,TGTGCCAGCAGTTTACACAGGGACAATGAGCAGTTCTTC
-,TRBV10-3,-,TRBJ1-1,CAITAGDTEAFF,TGTGCCATCACGGCGGGGGACACTGAAGCTTTCTTT
-,TRBV2,TRBD2,TRBJ2-3,CASKAGVSTDTQYF,TGTGCCAGCAAAGCGGGGGTTTCGACAGATACGCAGTATTTT
once,TRBV5-6,-,TRBJ1-2,CASTLVTGDGYTF,TGTGCCAGCACTTTGGTAACAGGCGACGGCTACACCTTC
-,TRBV5-4,TRBD1,TRBJ2-3,CASSIQGAGGTDTQYF,TGTGCCAGCAGCATACAGGGGGCAGGAGGAACAGATACGCAGTATTTT
-,TRBV5-1,-,TRBJ1-6,CASSWGSGDGSPLHF,TGCGCCAGCAGCTGGGGGTCAGGGGACGGTTCACCCCTCCACTTT
few,TRBV28,-,TRBJ2-5,CASSLSPGHGKYF,TGTGCCAGCAGTTTATCCCCCGGACATGGGAAGTACTTC
-,TRBV4-1,TRBD2,TRBJ2-5,CASSQEGWTSGGQTQYF,TGCGCCAGCAGCCAAGAAGGATGGACTAGCGGGGGTCAGACCCAGTACTTC